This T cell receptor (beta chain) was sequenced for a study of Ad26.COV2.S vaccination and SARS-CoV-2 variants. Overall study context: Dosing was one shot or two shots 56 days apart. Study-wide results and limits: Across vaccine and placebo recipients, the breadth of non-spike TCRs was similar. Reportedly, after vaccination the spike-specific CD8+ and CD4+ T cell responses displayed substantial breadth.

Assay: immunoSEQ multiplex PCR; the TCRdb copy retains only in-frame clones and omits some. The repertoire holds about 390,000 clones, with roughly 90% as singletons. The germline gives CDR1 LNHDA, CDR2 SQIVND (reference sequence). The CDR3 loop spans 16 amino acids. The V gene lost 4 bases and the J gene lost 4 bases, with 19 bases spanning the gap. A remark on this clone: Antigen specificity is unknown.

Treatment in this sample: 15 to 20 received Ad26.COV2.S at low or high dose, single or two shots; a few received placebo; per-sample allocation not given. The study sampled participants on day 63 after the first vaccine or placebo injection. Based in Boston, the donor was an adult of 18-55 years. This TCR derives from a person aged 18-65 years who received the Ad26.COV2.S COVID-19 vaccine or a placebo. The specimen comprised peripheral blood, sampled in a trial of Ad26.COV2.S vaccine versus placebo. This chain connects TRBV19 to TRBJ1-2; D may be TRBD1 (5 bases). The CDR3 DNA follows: TGTGCCAGTAGTAACCCCGACTCATTCGACAGCTATGGCTACACCTTC. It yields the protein CASSNPDSFDSYGYTF.